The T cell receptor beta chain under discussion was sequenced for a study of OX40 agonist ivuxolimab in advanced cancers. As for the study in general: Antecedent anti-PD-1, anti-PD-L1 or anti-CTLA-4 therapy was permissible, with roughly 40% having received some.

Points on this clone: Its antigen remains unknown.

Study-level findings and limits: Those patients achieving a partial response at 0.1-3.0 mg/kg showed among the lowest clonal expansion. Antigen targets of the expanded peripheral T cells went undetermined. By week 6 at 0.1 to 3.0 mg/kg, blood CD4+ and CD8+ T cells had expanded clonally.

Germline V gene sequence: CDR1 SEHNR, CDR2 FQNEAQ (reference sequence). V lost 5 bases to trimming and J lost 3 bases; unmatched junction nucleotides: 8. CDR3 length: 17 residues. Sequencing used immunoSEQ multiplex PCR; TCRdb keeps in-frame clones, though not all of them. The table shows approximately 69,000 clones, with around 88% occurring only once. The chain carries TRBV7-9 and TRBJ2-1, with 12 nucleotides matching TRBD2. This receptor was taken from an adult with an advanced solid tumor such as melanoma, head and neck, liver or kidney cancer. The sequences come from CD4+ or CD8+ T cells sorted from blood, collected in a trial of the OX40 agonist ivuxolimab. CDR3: CASSQIGLAGLYNEQFF. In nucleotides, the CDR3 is TGTGCCAGCAGCCAGATAGGACTAGCGGGACTCTACAATGAGCAGTTCTTC.